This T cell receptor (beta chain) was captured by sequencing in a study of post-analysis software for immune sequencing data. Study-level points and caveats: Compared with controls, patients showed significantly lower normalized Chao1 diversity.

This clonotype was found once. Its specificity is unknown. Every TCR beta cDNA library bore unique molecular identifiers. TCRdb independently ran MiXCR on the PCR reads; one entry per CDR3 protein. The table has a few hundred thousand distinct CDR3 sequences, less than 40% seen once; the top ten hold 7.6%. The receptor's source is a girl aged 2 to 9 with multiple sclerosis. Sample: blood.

The CDR3 here is CASSSTQDPHYGYTF. DNA of the CDR3: TGTGCCAGCAGTTCTACACAGGACCCTCACTATGGCTACACCTTC. The chain carries TRBV28 and TRBJ1-2; tentatively, D is TRBD1 (5 bases). Germline V gene sequence: CDR1 MDHEN, CDR2 SYDVKM. The CDR3 is made up of 15 amino acids. V was trimmed by 4 bases and J by 3 bases, leaving 15 bases between them.